This TCR beta chain was identified during a study of OX40 agonist ivuxolimab in advanced cancers. The wider study: As their treatment, patients were administered ivuxolimab, an agonistic anti-OX40 (CD134) antibody. Cancers in dose escalation were hepatocellular, melanoma, renal cell and head and neck. General study findings and limits: Expanded clones were, on average, more numerous among CD8+ T cells than CD4+.

Using immunoSEQ multiplex PCR, the repertoire was profiled, and TCRdb retains in-frame clones only, with some absent. This table holds tens of thousands of clones, approximately 83% found once. The CDR3 totals 15 residues. Germline CDR1 reads SGHTA; CDR2 reads FQGTGA. V lost 4 bases to trimming and J lost 7 bases, with 17 bases between them. As regards this clone: Its antigen remains unidentified.

Cycle 7 day 1, cycle 4 day 1, and baseline were the timepoints at which blood was sampled. This rearrangement joins TRBV7-3 to TRBJ2-1, with D perhaps TRBD1 (8 bases). The sequencing used CD4+ or CD8+ T cells sorted from blood, collected in a trial of the OX40 agonist ivuxolimab. The sequence was obtained from an adult with an advanced solid tumor such as melanoma, head and neck, liver or kidney cancer. The CDR3 DNA sequence: TGTGCCAGCAGCTCTAGGACACAGGGGGGGAATGAGCAGTTCTTC. Protein product: CASSSRTQGGNEQFF.